A single sample is the source of the 10 T cell receptor beta chains below, sequenced in a study of T cell changes during pregnancy in multiple sclerosis. Clones were read by immunoSEQ multiplex PCR, and TCRdb kept only the in-frame ones, dropping some. The repertoire consists of more than 35,000 clones, with 90% occurring once and the leading ten covering around 0.4%. The sequencing used CD4+ T cells from peripheral blood mononuclear cells, collected in the second trimester of pregnancy. The receptor source for this set is a female donor with multiple sclerosis, enrolled in a pregnancy study.

The chain has TRBV15 and TRBJ2-7, with D maybe TRBD1 (5 bases). CDR3 size: 14 residues. Germline assignment: CDR1 LNHNV and CDR2 YYDKDF (reference sequence). The ends were cut back, 1 base at V and 2 bases at J, with 9 bases in the middle. The CDR3 DNA sequence: TGTGCCACCAGCAGAGCTGACAGCCCCTACGAGCAGTACTTC. Protein sequence: CATSRADSPYEQYF.

The V gene is TRBV25-1, the J gene TRBJ2-7; no firm D call. The CDR3 covers 11 residues. V lost 2 bases to trimming and J lost 6 bases, with 5 bases between them. Germline values: CDR1 MGHDK, CDR2 SYGVNS. CDR3 sequence: CASSEHSEQYF. CDR3 sequence (DNA): TGTGCCAGCAGTGAACATTCCGAGCAGTACTTC.

The chain links TRBV7-9 to TRBJ1-4; TRBD1 is a possible D gene (5 bases). V lost 4 bases to trimming and J lost 7 bases, with 13 bases between them. The CDR3 is made up of 14 amino acids. In germline, CDR1 is SEHNR, CDR2 FQNEAQ (reference sequence). DNA of the CDR3: TGTGCCAGCAGCTCGGGACTTTTAACTGAAAAACTGTTTTTT. This translates into CASSSGLLTEKLFF.

The J gene is TRBJ2-2, the V gene TRBV6-4; the D gene is possibly TRBD1 (5 bases). The CDR3 extends over 13 amino acids. Germline V gene data show CDR1 as MRHNA and CDR2 as SNTAGT. The V and J ends lost 2 bases and 7 bases respectively, with 8 bases between them. CDR3 region: CASSDRQLGELFF. The CDR3 bases are TGTGCCAGCAGTGACCGACAGCTCGGGGAGCTGTTTTTT.

J is TRBJ2-3 and V is TRBV21-1; the table names TRBD1, a call not compared with the DNA. TRBV21-1 is marked as a pseudogene. The CDR3 is 14 amino acids. The CDR3 reads CASRVDMSTDTQYF. The CDR3 DNA follows: TGTGCCAGCAGGGTGGACATGAGCACAGATACGCAGTATTTT.

This clone appeared a few times. The rearrangement links TRBV5-6 to TRBJ1-1; 7 bases map to TRBD1. J lost 4 bases, V lost 1 base, and 4 bases had no gene match. Germline V lookup: CDR1 SGHDT, CDR2 YYEEEE. This CDR3 region has 14 residues. The CDR3 DNA follows: TGTGCCAGCAGCTTGTGGGCAGGGGGCACTGAAGCTTTCTTT. Its protein product is CASSLWAGGTEAFF. Filled out from reference TRBV5-6 and TRBJ1-1, the complete variable domain reads DAGVTQSPTHLIKTRGQQVTLRCSPKSGHDTVSWYQQALGQGPQFIFQYYEEEERQRGNFPDRFSGHQFPNYSSELNVNALLLGDSALYLCASSLWAGGTEAFFGQGTRLTVV.

This sequence joins TRBV7-9 and TRBJ1-2; no firm D call. The CDR3 sequence is 13 residues long. V was clipped by 1 base and J by 4 bases, with 7 bases between them. Germline-derived CDR1 and CDR2 are SEHNR and FQNEAQ (reference sequence). The CDR3 protein is CASSLGAGYGYTF. The CDR3 DNA reads as TGTGCCAGCAGCTTAGGGGCGGGCTATGGCTACACCTTC.

The chain joins TRBV6-5 to TRBJ1-1; 10 bases agree with TRBD1. With 3 bases clipped from V and 3 bases from J, the junction kept 4 bases outside the gene matches. Per the germline V gene, CDR1 is MNHEY and CDR2 is SVGAGI. The length of the CDR3 is 15 residues. The CDR3 region is CASSYSDRGDTEAFF. The CDR3 bases are TGTGCCAGCAGTTATTCGGACAGGGGGGACACTGAAGCTTTCTTT.

The rearrangement uses TRBV7-2 and TRBJ2-1; D remains unclear. The CDR3 totals 16 residues. The ends were cut back, 4 bases at V and 1 base at J, with 14 bases in the middle. Germline V gene lookup returns CDR1 SGHTA and CDR2 FQGNSA. Here the CDR3 DNA reads TGTGCCAGCAGCTCAGCTCTAACCCTTTCCTACAATGAGCAGTTCTTC. This translates into CASSSALTLSYNEQFF.

CDR3 nucleotides: TGTGCCAGCTCACCCGACAGGGGTGGCACAGATACGCAGTATTTT. Translating gives CASSPDRGGTDTQYF. V usage is TRBV18 and J usage is TRBJ2-3; 8 bases are shared with TRBD1. The CDR3 consists of 15 residues. The V gene's germline CDR1 is KGHSH and CDR2 LQKENI. After removal of 3 bases from V and 1 base from J, the junction contained 3 bases not matched to a gene. Complete variable domain (other parts from reference TRBV18 and TRBJ2-3): NAGVMQNPRHLVRRRGQEARLRCSPMKGHSHVYWYRQLPEEGLKFMVYLQKENIIDESGMPKERFSAEFPKEGPSILRIQQVVRGDSAAYFCASSPDRGGTDTQYFGPGTRLTVL.